A selection of T cell receptor beta chains follows, all from one sample in a study of shared clonotypes between healthy human individuals. This table comes from immunoSEQ multiplex PCR, and its TCRdb copy is limited to in-frame clones, with some not included. Among some 2,000,000 clones listed, less than 95% were seen once. Source material: naive CD8+ T cells sorted from blood. The receptors shown here come from a young man in good health. Both conserved end residues are part of each CDR3. Fields, in order: D gene, J gene, clone size, V gene, CDR3 protein. The D gene is left open where the match is weak. Some rows have no size entry. The others give once, few or many, or a class for an expanded clone.

D gene: -; J gene: TRBJ1-5; clone size: -; V gene: TRBV28; CDR3 protein: CASSPGVPQHF
D gene: -; J gene: TRBJ1-3; clone size: -; V gene: TRBV7-9; CDR3 protein: CASSPLPGERSGNTIYF
D gene: -; J gene: TRBJ2-2; clone size: once; V gene: TRBV5-1; CDR3 protein: CASSLLGAGGELFF
D gene: TRBD2; J gene: TRBJ2-3; clone size: -; V gene: TRBV7-8; CDR3 protein: CASSSLTSGGADTQYF
D gene: -; J gene: TRBJ2-7; clone size: -; V gene: TRBV7-2; CDR3 protein: CASSINSGMSEDRYEQYF
D gene: TRBD1; J gene: TRBJ1-2; clone size: -; V gene: TRBV6-1; CDR3 protein: CASSEEVRDRLFIGYTF
D gene: -; J gene: TRBJ2-3; clone size: -; V gene: TRBV9; CDR3 protein: CASSVVSAPTDTQYF
D gene: -; J gene: TRBJ2-7; clone size: once; V gene: TRBV27; CDR3 protein: CASSLGLHYEQYF
D gene: -; J gene: TRBJ1-6; clone size: -; V gene: TRBV19; CDR3 protein: CASRDPGQYNSPLHF
D gene: -; J gene: TRBJ2-7; clone size: -; V gene: TRBV28; CDR3 protein: CASTPSGVGLLRDEQYF
D gene: -; J gene: TRBJ1-1; clone size: -; V gene: TRBV4-1; CDR3 protein: CASSQENSEAFF
D gene: -; J gene: TRBJ1-5; clone size: -; V gene: TRBV27; CDR3 protein: CASSLGALGNQPQHF
D gene: TRBD2; J gene: TRBJ2-1; clone size: -; V gene: TRBV30; CDR3 protein: CAWSQTSGMDNEQFF
D gene: TRBD2; J gene: TRBJ2-2; clone size: -; V gene: TRBV27; CDR3 protein: CASREISGGIFSNTGELFF
D gene: -; J gene: TRBJ1-4; clone size: -; V gene: TRBV2; CDR3 protein: CASSDRDINEKLFF
D gene: -; J gene: TRBJ2-3; clone size: once; V gene: TRBV7-9; CDR3 protein: CASIPEPSTDTQYF
D gene: -; J gene: TRBJ2-1; clone size: -; V gene: TRBV6-6; CDR3 protein: CASSYLEGGHNEQFF
D gene: TRBD2; J gene: TRBJ2-1; clone size: -; V gene: TRBV19; CDR3 protein: CASSPSGGREQFF
D gene: -; J gene: TRBJ2-7; clone size: -; V gene: TRBV7-2; CDR3 protein: CASSRSPYSYEQYF
D gene: -; J gene: TRBJ2-3; clone size: -; V gene: TRBV7-9; CDR3 protein: CASGRGDTQYF
D gene: -; J gene: TRBJ2-7; clone size: -; V gene: TRBV15; CDR3 protein: CATSSPGQKPNEQYF
D gene: TRBD2; J gene: TRBJ2-2; clone size: once; V gene: TRBV7-9; CDR3 protein: CASSSGLAGVTGELFF
D gene: TRBD1; J gene: TRBJ1-2; clone size: -; V gene: TRBV30; CDR3 protein: CAWSVQGVSNYGYTF
D gene: -; J gene: TRBJ2-3; clone size: -; V gene: TRBV7-6; CDR3 protein: CASSVDRFSLTDTQYF
D gene: TRBD1; J gene: TRBJ2-7; clone size: -; V gene: TRBV6-1; CDR3 protein: CASRGTVSSYEQYF
D gene: -; J gene: TRBJ1-2; clone size: once; V gene: TRBV27; CDR3 protein: CASSDGGGYTF
D gene: -; J gene: TRBJ2-1; clone size: -; V gene: TRBV7-9; CDR3 protein: CASSLVGDNEQFF
D gene: -; J gene: TRBJ2-1; clone size: -; V gene: TRBV7-9; CDR3 protein: CASSPSRQGRYNEQFF
D gene: -; J gene: TRBJ1-2; clone size: -; V gene: TRBV2; CDR3 protein: CASSEGTLVGYGYTF
D gene: TRBD2; J gene: TRBJ2-1; clone size: -; V gene: TRBV27; CDR3 protein: CASSPIGTSGYNEQFF
D gene: -; J gene: TRBJ2-1; clone size: -; V gene: TRBV5-1; CDR3 protein: CASSLDIRGYNEQFF
D gene: -; J gene: TRBJ2-1; clone size: once; V gene: TRBV2; CDR3 protein: CASSDSGTETYNEQFF
D gene: -; J gene: TRBJ2-7; clone size: -; V gene: TRBV27; CDR3 protein: CASSFQGPGEQYF
D gene: -; J gene: TRBJ2-4; clone size: -; V gene: TRBV15; CDR3 protein: CATRDTGTLAAKNIQYF
D gene: TRBD1; J gene: TRBJ2-7; clone size: -; V gene: TRBV27; CDR3 protein: CASSLSPTGTEQYF
D gene: -; J gene: TRBJ1-1; clone size: -; V gene: TRBV6-5; CDR3 protein: CASSQTPLNTEAFF
D gene: -; J gene: TRBJ2-7; clone size: -; V gene: TRBV4-1; CDR3 protein: CASSQTPGYEQYF
D gene: TRBD1; J gene: TRBJ1-2; clone size: once; V gene: TRBV27; CDR3 protein: CASSPHVVIPVLTLSQGNYGYTF
D gene: TRBD2; J gene: TRBJ2-1; clone size: -; V gene: TRBV5-6; CDR3 protein: CASSQLANNEQFF
D gene: -; J gene: TRBJ1-1; clone size: -; V gene: TRBV5-6; CDR3 protein: CASSPNLNTEAFF
D gene: TRBD2; J gene: TRBJ2-3; clone size: -; V gene: TRBV27; CDR3 protein: CSSNKLGVRGGSTDTQYF
D gene: -; J gene: TRBJ1-1; clone size: -; V gene: TRBV30; CDR3 protein: CAWRVPGGNTEAFF
D gene: -; J gene: TRBJ1-1; clone size: -; V gene: TRBV13; CDR3 protein: CASSLTSGGKAFF
D gene: -; J gene: TRBJ2-5; clone size: -; V gene: TRBV28; CDR3 protein: CASSPTAENLETQYF
D gene: -; J gene: TRBJ2-7; clone size: -; V gene: TRBV4-3; CDR3 protein: CASSQGLSSYEQYF
D gene: -; J gene: TRBJ2-7; clone size: -; V gene: TRBV4-3; CDR3 protein: CASSQGTHTNYEQYF
D gene: -; J gene: TRBJ2-2; clone size: -; V gene: TRBV5-1; CDR3 protein: CASSLAIGSSNTGELFF
D gene: -; J gene: TRBJ2-4; clone size: few; V gene: TRBV19; CDR3 protein: CASSTAENIQYF
D gene: -; J gene: TRBJ1-4; clone size: -; V gene: TRBV27; CDR3 protein: CASSLLSPQGLGKLFF
D gene: -; J gene: TRBJ2-7; clone size: -; V gene: TRBV19; CDR3 protein: CASSIPGAEQYF
D gene: -; J gene: TRBJ2-3; clone size: once; V gene: TRBV5-1; CDR3 protein: CASSFNGATSTDTQYF
D gene: TRBD2; J gene: TRBJ2-1; clone size: once; V gene: TRBV10-1; CDR3 protein: CASRRGTSGRARNEQFF
D gene: TRBD2; J gene: TRBJ2-5; clone size: -; V gene: TRBV9; CDR3 protein: CASSVGTSGRETQYF